In its sample, the clone carrying this T cell receptor (beta chain) was seen a few times. Its specificity is not known. The data are from a study of cytomegalovirus exposure and HLA in healthy donors. The CDR3 runs 15 residues. The V and J ends lost 2 bases and 1 base respectively, with 11 bases between them. Germline V gene lookup returns CDR1 MGHDK and CDR2 SYGVNS. Whole-study findings and limits: For cytomegalovirus status, the classifier reportedly gave diagnoses with high specificity and sensitivity. The authors enumerated 164 TCR beta chains as linked to cytomegalovirus. Generally TCR sequences proved uncommon, though certain public TCRs appeared in numerous donors.

Only in-frame clones appear in the TCRdb table, and some are missing; sequencing was by immunoSEQ multiplex PCR. The sample yields under 130,000 clones, 86% seen once. Sequenced sample: PBMCs. The sequence was collected from a woman aged 18-29 years in good health and CMV-seropositive. The V gene is TRBV25-1, the J gene TRBJ1-1, with D possibly being TRBD1 (5 bases). Written as DNA, the CDR3 is TGTGCCAGCAGTGAAGCCACCGGGGGGAACACTGAAGCTTTCTTT. It yields the protein CASSEATGGNTEAFF.